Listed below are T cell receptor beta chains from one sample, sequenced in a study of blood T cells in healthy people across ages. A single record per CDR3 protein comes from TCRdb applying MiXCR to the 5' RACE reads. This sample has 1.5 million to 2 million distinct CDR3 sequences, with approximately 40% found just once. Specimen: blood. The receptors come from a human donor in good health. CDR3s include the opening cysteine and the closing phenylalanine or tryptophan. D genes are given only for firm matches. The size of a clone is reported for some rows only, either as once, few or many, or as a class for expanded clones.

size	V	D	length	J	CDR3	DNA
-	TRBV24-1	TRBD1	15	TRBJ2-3	CATSARTGFTDTQYF	TGTGCCACCAGTGCCCGGACAGGATTCACAGATACGCAGTATTTT
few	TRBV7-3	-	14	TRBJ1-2	CASSLIAGVDGYTF	TGTGCCAGCAGCTTAATAGCAGGGGTGGATGGCTACACCTTC
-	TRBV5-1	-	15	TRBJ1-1	CASSLGQGRPTEAFF	TGCGCCAGCAGCTTGGGCCAGGGAAGGCCCACTGAAGCTTTCTTT
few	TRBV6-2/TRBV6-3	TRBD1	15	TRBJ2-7	CASRRTGQFSYEQYF	TGTGCCAGCAGGAGGACGGGACAGTTCTCCTACGAGCAGTACTTC
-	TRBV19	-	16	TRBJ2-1	CASSLMASGAYNEQFF	TGTGCCAGTAGTCTTATGGCGTCCGGGGCCTACAATGAGCAGTTCTTC
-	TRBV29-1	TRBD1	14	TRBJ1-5	CNAMTGVMGQPQHF	TGCAACGCAATGACAGGGGTGATGGGTCAGCCCCAGCATTTT
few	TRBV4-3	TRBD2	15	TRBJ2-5	CASSTLSGGQETQYF	TGCGCCAGCAGCACCCTATCGGGGGGCCAAGAGACCCAGTACTTC
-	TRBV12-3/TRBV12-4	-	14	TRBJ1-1	CASSVYRVETEAFF	TGTGCCAGCAGCGTATACAGGGTAGAGACTGAAGCTTTCTTT
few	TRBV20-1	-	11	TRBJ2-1	CNIAKHNEQFF	TGTAACATAGCAAAACACAATGAGCAGTTCTTC
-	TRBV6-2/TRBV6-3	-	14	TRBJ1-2	CASSDRLEFGGYTF	TGTGCCAGCAGTGACCGTCTTGAGTTTGGTGGCTACACCTTC
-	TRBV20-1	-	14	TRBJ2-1	CSARERELYNEQFF	TGCAGTGCTAGAGAGAGAGAGCTCTACAATGAGCAGTTCTTC
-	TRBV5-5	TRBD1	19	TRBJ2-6	CASSLDPGQGLAGANVLTF	TGTGCCAGCAGCTTGGACCCGGGACAGGGCCTCGCTGGGGCCAACGTCCTGACTTTC
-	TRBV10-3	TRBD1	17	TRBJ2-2	CAITDGTGGAGTGELFF	TGTGCCATCACCGATGGGACAGGGGGCGCAGGGACCGGGGAGCTGTTTTTT
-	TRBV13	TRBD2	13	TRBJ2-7	CASGIAGVYEQYF	TGTGCCAGTGGGATAGCGGGGGTCTACGAGCAGTACTTC
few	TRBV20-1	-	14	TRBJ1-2	CSARTPRAENGYTF	TGCAGTGCTAGAACCCCAAGGGCGGAGAATGGCTACACCTTC
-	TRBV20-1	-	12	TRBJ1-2	CSARGVTYGYTF	TGCAGTGCTAGAGGGGTGACCTATGGCTACACCTTC
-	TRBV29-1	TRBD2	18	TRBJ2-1	CSVLHHGTSGEQYNEQFF	TGCAGCGTTCTACACCACGGGACTAGCGGGGAACAATACAATGAGCAGTTCTTC
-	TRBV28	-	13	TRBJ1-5	CASRQVNNQPQHF	TGTGCCAGCAGGCAGGTCAACAATCAGCCCCAGCATTTT
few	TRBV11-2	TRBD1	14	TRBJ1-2	CASSLATGGIGYTF	TGTGCCAGCAGCTTAGCGACAGGGGGGATTGGCTACACCTTC
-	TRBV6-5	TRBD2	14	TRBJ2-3	CASRPGLAGDTQYF	TGTGCCAGCAGACCTGGACTAGCGGGGGATACGCAGTATTTT
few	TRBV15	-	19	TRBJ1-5	CATSRSGPFEGDSNQPQHF	TGTGCCACCAGCAGATCAGGGCCCTTTGAGGGGGATAGCAATCAGCCCCAGCATTTT
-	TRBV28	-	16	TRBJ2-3	CASSLPWEGEADTQYF	TGTGCCAGCAGCCTCCCCTGGGAGGGGGAGGCAGATACGCAGTATTTT